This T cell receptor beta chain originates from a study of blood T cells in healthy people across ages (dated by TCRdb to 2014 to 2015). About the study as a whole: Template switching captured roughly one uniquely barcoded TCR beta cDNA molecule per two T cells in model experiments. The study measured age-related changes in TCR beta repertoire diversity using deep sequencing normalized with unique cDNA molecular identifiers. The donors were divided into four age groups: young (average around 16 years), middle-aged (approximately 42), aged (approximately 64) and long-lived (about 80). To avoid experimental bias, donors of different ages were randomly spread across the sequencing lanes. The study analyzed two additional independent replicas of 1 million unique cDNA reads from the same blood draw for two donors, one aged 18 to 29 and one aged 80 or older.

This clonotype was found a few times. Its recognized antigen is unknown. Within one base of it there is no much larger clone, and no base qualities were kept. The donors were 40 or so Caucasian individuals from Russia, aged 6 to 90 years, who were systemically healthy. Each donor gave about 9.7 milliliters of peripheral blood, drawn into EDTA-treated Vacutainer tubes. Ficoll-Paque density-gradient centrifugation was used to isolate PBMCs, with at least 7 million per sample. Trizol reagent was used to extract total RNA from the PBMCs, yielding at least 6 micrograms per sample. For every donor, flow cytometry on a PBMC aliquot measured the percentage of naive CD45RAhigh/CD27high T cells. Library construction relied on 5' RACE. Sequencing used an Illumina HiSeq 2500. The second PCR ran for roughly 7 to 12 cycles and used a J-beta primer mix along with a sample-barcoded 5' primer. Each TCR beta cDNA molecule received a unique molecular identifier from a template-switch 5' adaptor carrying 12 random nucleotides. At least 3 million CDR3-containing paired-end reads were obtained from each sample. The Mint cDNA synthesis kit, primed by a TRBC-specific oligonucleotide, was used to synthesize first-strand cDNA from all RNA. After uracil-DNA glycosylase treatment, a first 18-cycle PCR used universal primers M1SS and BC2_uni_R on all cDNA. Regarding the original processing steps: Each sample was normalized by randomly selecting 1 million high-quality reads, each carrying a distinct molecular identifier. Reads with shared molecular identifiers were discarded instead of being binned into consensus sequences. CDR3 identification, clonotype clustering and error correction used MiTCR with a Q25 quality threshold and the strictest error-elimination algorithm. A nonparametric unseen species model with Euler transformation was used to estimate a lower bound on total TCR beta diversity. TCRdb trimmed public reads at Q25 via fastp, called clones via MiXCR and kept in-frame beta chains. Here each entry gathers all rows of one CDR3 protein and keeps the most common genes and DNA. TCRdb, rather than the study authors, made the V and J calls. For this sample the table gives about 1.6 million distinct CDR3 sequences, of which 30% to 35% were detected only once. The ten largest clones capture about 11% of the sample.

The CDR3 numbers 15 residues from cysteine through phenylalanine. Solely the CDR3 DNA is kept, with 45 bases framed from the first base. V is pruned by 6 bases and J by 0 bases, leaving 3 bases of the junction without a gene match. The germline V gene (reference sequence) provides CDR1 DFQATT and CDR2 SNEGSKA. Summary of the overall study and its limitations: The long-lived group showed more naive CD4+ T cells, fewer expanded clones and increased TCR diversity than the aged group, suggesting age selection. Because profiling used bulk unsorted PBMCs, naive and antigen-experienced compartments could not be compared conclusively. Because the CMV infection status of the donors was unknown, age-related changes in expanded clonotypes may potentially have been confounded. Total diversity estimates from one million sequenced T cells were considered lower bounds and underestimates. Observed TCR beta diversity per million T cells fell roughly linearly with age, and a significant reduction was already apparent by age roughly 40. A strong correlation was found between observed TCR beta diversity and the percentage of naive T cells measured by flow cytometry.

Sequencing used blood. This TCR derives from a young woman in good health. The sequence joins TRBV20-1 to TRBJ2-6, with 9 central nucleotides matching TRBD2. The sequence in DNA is TGCAGTGCAGGTAGCGGGAGCTCTGGGGCCAACGTCCTGACTTTC. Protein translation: CSAGSGSSGANVLTF.